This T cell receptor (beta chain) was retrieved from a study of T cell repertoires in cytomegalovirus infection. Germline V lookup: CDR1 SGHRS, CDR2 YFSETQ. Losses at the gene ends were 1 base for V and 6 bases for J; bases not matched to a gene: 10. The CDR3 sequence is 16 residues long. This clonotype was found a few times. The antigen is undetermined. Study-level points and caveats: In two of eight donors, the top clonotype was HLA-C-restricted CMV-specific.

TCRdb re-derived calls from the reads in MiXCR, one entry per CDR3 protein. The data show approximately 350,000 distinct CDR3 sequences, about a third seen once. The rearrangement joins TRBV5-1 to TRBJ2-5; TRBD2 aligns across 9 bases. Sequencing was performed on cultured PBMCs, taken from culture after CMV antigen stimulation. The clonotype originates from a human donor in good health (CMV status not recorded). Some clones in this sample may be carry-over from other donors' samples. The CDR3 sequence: CASSLPLNLAGQTQYF. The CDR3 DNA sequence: TGCGCCAGCAGCTTGCCCCTAAACCTAGCGGGGCAGACCCAGTACTTC.